A single sample is the source of the 14 T cell receptor beta chains below, sequenced in a study of T cell repertoires in aging, cancer and after chemotherapy. The template was genomic DNA from peripheral blood, not RNA. Multiplex touch-down PCR with TRB-A/B primers amplified rearranged V-D-J TRB sequences. TCRdb redid the calling of the multiplex PCR reads with MiXCR, one entry per CDR3 protein. The repertoire consists of thousands of distinct CDR3 sequences, with under 30% occurring once and the leading ten covering around 17%. Sequenced sample: blood. All receptors come from a human donor with a solid tumor.

This clonotype is termed medium-sized. The V gene is TRBV5-6, the J gene TRBJ2-1; possible D gene TRBD2, 6 bases. Germline V CDR1 and CDR2: SGHDT, YYEEEE. Trimming left V 2 bases short and J 4 bases short, with 19 bases between. The CDR3 runs 17 residues. CDR3 sequence: CASSFSRELPGYNEQFF. CDR3 DNA: TGTGCCAGCAGCTTCTCTCGGGAGCTACCGGGGTACAATGAGCAGTTCTTC.

This clonotype is labeled as large. The rearrangement links TRBV5-6 to TRBJ2-2, with 12 nucleotides matching TRBD2. Per germline, CDR1 SGHDT and CDR2 YYEEEE. V gave up 4 bases and J gave up 5 bases; unmatched junction bases: 9. This CDR3 region has 17 residues. The chain's CDR3 is CASSAATSGRRTGELFF. The CDR3 DNA follows: TGTGCCAGCAGCGCGGCGACTAGCGGGAGAAGGACCGGGGAGCTGTTTTTT.

This clonotype is labeled as large. This chain uses TRBV6-1 with TRBJ2-6; D is uncertain. The CDR3 contains 15 residues. The germline CDR1 and CDR2 sequences are MNHNS and SASEGT. The V gene lost 2 bases and the J gene lost 2 bases, with 7 bases spanning the gap. The chain's CDR3 is CASSEKATGANVLTF. The DNA of the CDR3 is TGTGCCAGCAGTGAAAAGGCGACTGGGGCCAACGTCCTGACTTTC.

By share, this clonotype counts as medium-sized. The genes are TRBV5-1 and TRBJ2-2; 9 bases are shared with TRBD1. The germline V gene has CDR1 SGHRS and CDR2 YFSETQ. V lost 2 bases to trimming and J lost 7 bases; unmatched junction nucleotides: 6. The CDR3 covers 15 residues. CDR3 nucleotide sequence: TGCGCCAGCAGCTTTCTACAGGGGGCTGACGGGGAGCTGTTTTTT. It encodes CASSFLQGADGELFF.

This clonotype was observed a handful of times. The genes are TRBV4-2 and TRBJ2-5; D could derive from TRBD1 or TRBD2 (5 bases each). Germline V lookup: CDR1 LGHNA, CDR2 YNFKEQ. This CDR3 region has 16 residues. V lost 4 bases to trimming and J lost 3 bases, with 18 bases between them. The CDR3 DNA reads TGTGCCAGCAGCCCCCCCGAGGGACCGATGAAAGAGACCCAGTACTTC. Its protein product is CASSPPEGPMKETQYF.

The sample holds a few counts of this clonotype. This chain connects TRBV11-3 to TRBJ1-1, with 11 bases matching TRBD1. V lost 4 bases to trimming and J lost 10 bases; unmatched junction nucleotides: 11. The germline V gene has CDR1 SGHNT and CDR2 YENEEA. The CDR3 loop spans 15 amino acids. CDR3 in amino acids: CASSSSTRDRGRAFF. The CDR3 nucleotides are TGTGCCAGCAGCTCTAGTACGCGGGACAGGGGGAGAGCTTTCTTT.

Only one count was recorded for this clonotype. The chain is built from TRBV28 and TRBJ1-1; 7 positions agree with TRBD1. V was pared by 6 bases and J by 12 bases, with 7 bases of the junction left unmatched. The germline CDR1 and CDR2 sequences are MDHEN and SYDVKM. This CDR3 region has 11 residues. In DNA form, the CDR3 reads TGTGCCAGCAGCCCCGGGACAGCCCCTTTCTTT. Protein product: CASSPGTAPFF.

By share, this clonotype counts as medium-sized. V and J are TRBV6-4 and TRBJ2-2, with D unresolved. CDR1 MRHNA and CDR2 SNTAGT come from the germline V gene. V was cut by 3 bases and J by 3 bases, with 5 bases left in between. This CDR3 comprises 13 residues. The CDR3 sequence is CASSDADTGELFF. Here the CDR3 DNA reads TGTGCCAGCAGTGATGCGGACACCGGGGAGCTGTTTTTT.

V usage is TRBV7-3 and J usage is TRBJ2-1; D possibly corresponds to TRBD2 (6 bases). This CDR3 is 14 amino acids long. Germline V gives CDR1 SGHTA, CDR2 FQGTGA. V lost 0 bases and J 8 bases, leaving 11 bases between the germline ends. The CDR3 DNA sequence: TGTGCCAGCAGCTTAACTGTGTGGGGGGATGAGCAGTTCTTC. This gives the protein CASSLTVWGDEQFF.

This clonotype ranks as medium-sized. This chain uses TRBV20-1 with TRBJ2-2; 7 bases are a match to TRBD1. V was clipped by 3 bases and J by 5 bases; unmatched bases: 9. Germline V gene lookup returns CDR1 DFQATT and CDR2 SNEGSKA (reference sequence). The CDR3 has 15 residues. Written as DNA, the CDR3 is TGCAGTGCTAGGCCGACAGGGATAGTAACCGGGGAGCTGTTTTTT. It is translated as CSARPTGIVTGELFF.

This rearrangement joins TRBV20-1 to TRBJ2-5; 7 bases line up with TRBD2. CDR3 length equals 14 residues. In germline, CDR1 is DFQATT, CDR2 SNEGSKA (reference sequence). After removal of 1 base from V and 2 bases from J, the junction contained 4 bases not matched to a gene. The CDR3 is CSARAGGGQETQYF. The CDR3, as DNA: TGCAGTGCTAGAGCGGGGGGAGGGCAAGAGACCCAGTACTTC.

This clonotype is termed medium-sized. The V and J genes are TRBV6-1 and TRBJ1-4; D possibly corresponds to TRBD1 (5 bases). The CDR3 consists of 14 residues. V was pared by 4 bases and J by 8 bases, with 14 bases between. Germline V lookup: CDR1 MNHNS, CDR2 SASEGT. CDR3 nucleotides: TGTGCCAGCAGTGGGGACTTGGAGGGAGAAAAACTGTTTTTT. Translation: CASSGDLEGEKLFF.

This clonotype was seen just once. The chain uses TRBV7-9 and TRBJ2-5; 9 bases fit TRBD2. CDR3 size: 14 residues. Germline CDR1 is SEHNR and CDR2 is FQNEAQ (reference sequence). The V segment lost 4 bases and the J segment 10 bases; nucleotides outside the gene matches: 10. The CDR3, as DNA: TGTGCCAGCAGCTCCGCGGGAGGGCCAGGGGACCAGTACTTC. It specifies CASSSAGGPGDQYF.

By share, this clonotype ranks as medium-sized. V and J are TRBV27 and TRBJ2-7; TRBD2 matches at 8 bases. The CDR3 covers 20 residues. Germline V lookup: CDR1 MNHEY, CDR2 SMNVEV (reference sequence). Germline trimming cut 6 bases from V and 0 bases from J; bases unmatched to any gene: 22. This CDR3 is CASSPRVPTSGGEGSYEQYV. The DNA of the CDR3 is TGTGCCAGCAGCCCCCGCGTTCCAACTAGCGGAGGGGAAGGCTCCTACGAGCAGTACGTC.